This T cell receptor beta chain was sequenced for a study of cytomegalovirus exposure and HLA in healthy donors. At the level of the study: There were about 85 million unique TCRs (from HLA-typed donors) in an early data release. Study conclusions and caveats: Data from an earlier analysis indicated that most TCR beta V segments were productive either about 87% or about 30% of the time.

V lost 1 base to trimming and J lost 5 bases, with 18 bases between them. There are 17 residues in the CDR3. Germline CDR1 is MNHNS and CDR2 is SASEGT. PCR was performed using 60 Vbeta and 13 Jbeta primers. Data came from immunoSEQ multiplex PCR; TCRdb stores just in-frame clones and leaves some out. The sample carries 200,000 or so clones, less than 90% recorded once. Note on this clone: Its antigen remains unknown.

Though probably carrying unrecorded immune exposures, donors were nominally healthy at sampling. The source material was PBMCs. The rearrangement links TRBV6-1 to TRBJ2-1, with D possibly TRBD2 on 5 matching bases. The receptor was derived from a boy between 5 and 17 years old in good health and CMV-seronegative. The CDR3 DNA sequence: TGTGCCAGCAGTGAAGAGGGAGCTAGCCCATCGAACAATGAGCAGTTCTTC. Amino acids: CASSEEGASPSNNEQFF.